This T cell receptor beta chain is drawn from a study of monozygotic twins with cystic fibrosis. Background on the study: Library input was 2.5 to 3.5 micrograms of fragmented DNA, with approximately 14 PCR cycles.

About this clone itself: Its antigen is unidentified.

Regarding the study as a whole: Clonality was generally low (median roughly 0.01), higher in the most severe patients. Monozygotic CF twin pairs shared significantly more nucleotide-identical clonotypes than unrelated CF individuals did.

Some clones are missing from TCRdb's copy, which holds only in-frame ones; the method was immunoSEQ multiplex PCR. Altogether about 35,000 clones are present, just over 65% being singletons, with the ten largest covering 0.75% to 0.85%. CDR3 length: 15 amino acids. The V and J ends lost 3 bases and 1 base, in that order; junction bases with no gene match: 5. The germline gives CDR1 SNHLY, CDR2 FYNNEI. The chain has TRBV2 and TRBJ2-5; 7 nucleotides line up with TRBD2. The TCR sequence derives from a girl between 10 and 17 years old with cystic fibrosis. The specimen sequenced was blood. CDR3 bases: TGTGCCAGCAGTGACGTGTCGGGAGGCCAAGAGACCCAGTACTTC. Residues: CASSDVSGGQETQYF.